This entry lists 21 T cell receptor beta chains sequenced from one sample in a study of blood T cell repertoires in COVID-19. TCRdb's copy holds only in-frame clones and misses some; the assay was immunoSEQ multiplex PCR. The repertoire has around 180,000 clones, approximately 79% of them found once; the top ten carry around 3%. The sequenced material came from peripheral blood. These TCRs come from a woman aged 80 or over with acute or convalescent COVID-19.

This clone was found once. The rearrangement links TRBV6-2 or TRBV6-3 to TRBJ1-4; unclear D gene. This CDR3 is 17 amino acids long. V lost 2 bases to trimming and J lost 5 bases, with 18 bases between them. Looked up from germline, CDR1 is MNHEY and CDR2 is SVGEGT. The CDR3 DNA is TGTGCCAGCAGTTACACGCGTTATGACGCGACAAATGAAAAACTGTTTTTT. It yields the protein CASSYTRYDATNEKLFF.

This clone was seen a few times. J is TRBJ1-1 and V is TRBV6-5; 7 bases are shared with TRBD1. Trimming took 5 bases from V and 7 from J; bases not matched to a gene: 4. Germline V gives CDR1 MNHEY, CDR2 SVGAGI. The CDR3 length is 12 residues. The CDR3 DNA follows: TGTGCCAGCAGTCGACAGGGCGGTGAAGCTTTCTTT. Translated, it gives CASSRQGGEAFF.

The V and J genes are TRBV20-1 and TRBJ2-7; tentative D call: TRBD2 (7 bases). The CDR3 loop spans 16 amino acids. Deletions cut 3 bases from V and 2 bases from J, with 20 bases between. Per germline, CDR1 DFQATT and CDR2 SNEGSKA (reference sequence). The CDR3: CSASTPTGRGPYEQYF. The DNA of the CDR3 is TGCAGTGCTAGTACCCCCACGGGGCGGGGGCCCTACGAGCAGTACTTC.

The chain carries TRBV9 and TRBJ2-1, with TRBD2 matching over 14 bases. CDR3 size: 18 residues. CDR1 and CDR2 (germline): SGDLS, YYNGEE. The V segment lost 4 bases and the J segment 1 base; nucleotides outside the gene matches: 7. This CDR3 is CASSFGTSGRGSYNEQFF. The CDR3 DNA reads TGTGCCAGCAGCTTCGGGACTAGCGGGAGAGGGTCCTACAATGAGCAGTTCTTC. Combining the CDR3 with reference TRBV9 and TRBJ2-1 gives the whole variable domain DSGVTQTPKHLITATGQRVTLRCSPRSGDLSVYWYQQSLDQGLQFLIQYYNGEERAKGNILERFSAQQFPDLHSELNLSSLELGDSALYFCASSFGTSGRGSYNEQFFGPGTRLTVL.

V gene TRBV10-1 combines with J gene TRBJ2-3; maybe TRBD2 (5 bases). CDR1 WNHNN and CDR2 SYGVQD come from the germline V gene (reference sequence). Between the trimmed V and J ends, which lost 4 bases and 2 bases, there was a span of 13 bases. CDR3 length: 15 amino acids. The CDR3 spells CASSVTRSFTDTQYF. In DNA, the CDR3 is TGCGCCAGCAGTGTCACTAGGAGCTTCACAGATACGCAGTATTTT.

This CDR3 is CASSGRRTATNEKLFF. CDR3 DNA: TGCGCCAGCAGCGGGCGCAGGACAGCAACTAATGAAAAACTGTTTTTT. The chain combines TRBV4-1 with TRBJ1-4; D is possibly TRBD1 (6 bases). Looked up from germline, CDR1 is MGHRA and CDR2 is YSYEKL. The ends were cut back, 5 bases at V and 0 bases at J, with 13 bases in the middle. The CDR3 runs to 16 residues.

The J gene is TRBJ1-3, the V gene TRBV28; D is perhaps TRBD1 (5 bases). The CDR3 length is 18 residues. Per the germline V gene, CDR1 is MDHEN and CDR2 is SYDVKM. Trimming left V 1 base short and J 0 bases short, with 16 bases between. CDR3 sequence reads: CASSLFWGRFVSGNTIYF. The CDR3 DNA follows: TGTGCCAGCAGTTTATTTTGGGGCAGGTTCGTCTCTGGAAACACCATATATTTT. Filled out from reference TRBV28 and TRBJ1-3, the complete variable domain reads DVKVTQSSRYLVKRTGEKVFLECVQDMDHENMFWYRQDPGLGLRLIYFSYDVKMKEKGDIPEGYSVSREKKERFSLILESASTNQTSMYLCASSLFWGRFVSGNTIYFGEGSWLTVV.

This rearrangement joins TRBV5-8 to TRBJ1-2; a weak D match, TRBD1 (5 bases). Germline CDR1 reads SGHTS; CDR2 reads YDEGEE. The CDR3 is 15 residues long. Trimming removed 3 bases from V and 11 bases from J, with 23 bases in between. The CDR3 nucleotides read TGTGCCAGCAGCTGTGGGGGGGACGACCGAAGGGATTACACCTTC. This codes for CASSCGGDDRRDYTF.

A few counts support this clone. CDR3 region: CASSVTGSRDEQYF. The CDR3 DNA reads as TGTGCCAGCAGCGTTACCGGGTCCAGGGACGAGCAGTACTTC. The rearrangement joins TRBV7-8 to TRBJ2-7; perhaps TRBD1 as D (5 bases). The ends were cut back, 5 bases at V and 5 bases at J, with 16 bases in the middle. The CDR3 consists of 14 residues. CDR1 and CDR2 (germline): SGHVS, FQNEAQ.

This clone was observed a few times. J is TRBJ1-5 and V is TRBV9; 8 bases line up with TRBD1. Germline CDR1 and CDR2: SGDLS and YYNGEE. CDR3 length: 14 residues. The V segment lost 3 bases and the J segment 7 bases; nucleotides outside the gene matches: 6. CDR3 in amino acids: CASSETGAWQPQHF. The CDR3 DNA reads as TGTGCCAGCAGCGAGACAGGGGCTTGGCAGCCCCAGCATTTT.

V usage is TRBV19 and J usage is TRBJ1-4; 8 nucleotides agree with TRBD1. With V trimmed by 4 bases and J by 8 bases, 9 bases remained unmatched. Germline CDR1 is LNHDA and CDR2 is SQIVND (reference sequence). The CDR3 is made up of 15 amino acids. The CDR3 sequence is CASSNAGTGREKLFF. CDR3 sequence (DNA): TGTGCCAGTAGTAACGCCGGGACAGGAAGGGAAAAACTGTTTTTT.

The CDR3 nucleotides are TGCGCCAGCAGCTTGGGACAGGAAGAAAACATTCAGTACTTC. Protein sequence: CASSLGQEENIQYF. This chain joins TRBV5-1 and TRBJ2-4, with a weak D call TRBD1 (6 bases). This CDR3 is 14 amino acids long. Germline CDR1 and CDR2: SGHRS and YFSETQ. V gave up 0 bases and J gave up 5 bases, with 9 bases separating them.

This chain connects TRBV11-2 to TRBJ2-1, with 7 bases fitting TRBD2. CDR3 size: 17 residues. The V segment lost 1 base and the J segment 0 bases; nucleotides outside the gene matches: 6. Germline V gene data show CDR1 as SGHAT and CDR2 as FQNNGV. The CDR3 DNA reads as TGTGCCAGCAGCTTAGGCGGCGCGGGAGCCTCCTACAATGAGCAGTTCTTC. It translates to CASSLGGAGASYNEQFF.

This clone was picked up a small number of times. The chain employs TRBV21-1 and TRBJ1-2; whether TRBD1, the table's D call, matches the DNA was not checked. TRBV21-1 is a recognized pseudogene. This CDR3 contains 15 residues. CDR3 coding DNA: TGTGCCAGCAGCACCCAGAAGACAGGCTTGAGGCGCTACACCTTC. Encoded protein: CASSTQKTGLRRYTF.

This clone has just a few counts. This chain connects TRBV28 to TRBJ1-2; 8 bases are shared with TRBD1. Germline CDR1 reads MDHEN; CDR2 reads SYDVKM. J lost 6 bases, V lost 2 bases, and 2 bases had no gene match. There are 13 residues in the CDR3. For the CDR3, the DNA is TGTGCCAGCAGTTTAACAGGGGGAGATGGCTACACCTTC. Amino acids: CASSLTGGDGYTF.

This chain links TRBV9 with TRBJ2-1, with a weak D call TRBD2 (6 bases). In germline, CDR1 is SGDLS, CDR2 YYNGEE. CDR3 size: 14 residues. The ends were cut back, 3 bases at V and 2 bases at J, with 9 bases in the middle. The CDR3 DNA reads TGTGCCAGCAGCGGGACTAATACCTACAATGAGCAGTTCTTC. Translating gives CASSGTNTYNEQFF.

The genes are TRBV7-9 and TRBJ1-1, with TRBD1 as a possible D gene (6 bases). Germline CDR1 is SEHNR and CDR2 is FQNEAQ (reference sequence). This CDR3 is 14 amino acids long. The V end was cut by 5 bases, the J end by 2 bases, with 12 bases between. CDR3 sequence: CASSRRTVNTEAFF. The CDR3 DNA reads TGTGCCAGCAGCCGAAGGACAGTAAACACTGAAGCTTTCTTT.

There are a few counts of this clone. V gene TRBV5-1 combines with J gene TRBJ1-1; 8 nucleotides agree with TRBD1. V lost 4 bases to trimming and J lost 3 bases; unmatched junction nucleotides: 2. CDR3 length equals 13 residues. Per germline, CDR1 SGHRS and CDR2 YFSETQ. The CDR3 is CASSVQGDTEAFF. Written as DNA, the CDR3 is TGCGCCAGCAGCGTACAGGGGGACACTGAAGCTTTCTTT.

The chain joins TRBV6-1 to TRBJ2-1, with TRBD2 identical over 12 bases. V lost 4 bases and J lost 7; bases outside the gene matches: 8. From germline, CDR1 is MNHNS and CDR2 SASEGT. This CDR3 has 16 amino acids. The chain's CDR3 is CASSGGVTSGRNEQFF. The CDR3 DNA reads as TGTGCCAGCAGTGGAGGCGTGACTAGCGGGAGAAATGAGCAGTTCTTC.

V is TRBV6-5 and J is TRBJ1-6; no definite D call. This CDR3 spans 14 amino acids. CDR1 is MNHEY, CDR2 SVGAGI, per germline. With 2 bases removed from V and 6 bases from J, the gap between germline ends came to 8 bases. In nucleotides, the CDR3 is TGTGCCAGCAGTTACGGTAGAGCTAATTCACCCCTCCACTTT. Amino acids: CASSYGRANSPLHF.

This chain links TRBV18 with TRBJ1-1, with TRBD1 matching 9 bases. The CDR3 extends over 18 amino acids. CDR1 and CDR2 from the germline V gene are KGHSH and LQKENI. V trimming: 1 base; J trimming: 0 bases; junction bases outside the gene matches: 9. The DNA for the CDR3 is TGTGCCAGCTCACCACGGGTGACAGGGGGTTTCTTGAACACTGAAGCTTTCTTT. Amino acid sequence: CASSPRVTGGFLNTEAFF.